These 32 T cell receptor beta chains were sequenced from one sample in a study of tumor and adjacent non-tumor tissue in lung cancer. RNA was extracted from bulk tissue without any cell sorting. This non-tumor lung sample came from over 3 cm beyond the tumor edge. The library came from three nested PCR rounds adapted from ARM-PCR protocols. Each CDR3 protein is one row after TCRdb ran MiXCR on the multiplex PCR reads. In the table there are 85,000 or so distinct CDR3 sequences, around three quarters of which are singletons. The source material was distant non-tumor lung tissue. These receptors all come from a woman in her fifties or sixties with non-small cell lung cancer.

Remarks on this clonotype: At one end the junction does not follow the germline gene, possibly because of a read error. This sequence joins TRBV6-5 and TRBJ2-3; tentatively, D is TRBD2 (6 bases). Germline CDR1 is MNHEY and CDR2 is SVGAGI. The CDR3 length is 16 residues. The CDR3 loop is CASSVGLAGVPDTQFF. The CDR3 nucleotides read TGTGCCAGCAGTGTGGGACTGGCAGGAGTACCGGATACGCAGTTTTTT.

With respect to this clonotype: A junction end diverges from the germline sequence, so it may reflect a read error. The chain employs TRBV6-1 and TRBJ2-3; possible D gene TRBD2, 6 bases. The CDR3 is 16 residues long. Germline CDR1 MNHNS, CDR2 SASEGT. CDR3 loop: CASSPQGGEGTDTQFF. The DNA for the CDR3 is TGTGCCAGTAGTCCTCAAGGAGGGGAAGGCACAGATACGCAGTTTTTT.

For this clonotype: Its ends do not fully match the called genes, so a read error is possible. The J gene is TRBJ2-7, the V gene TRBV6-5, with TRBD2 identical over 10 bases. CDR3 length equals 15 residues. Germline lookup yields CDR1 MNHEY and CDR2 SVGAGI. CDR3 residues: CASSRGLAYTYVQYF. DNA of the CDR3: TGTGCCAGCAGTAGGGGACTAGCGTACACCTACGTGCAGTACTTC.

This clonotype came up once. This chain connects TRBV10-3 to TRBJ1-6; no clear D gene. The CDR3 has 15 amino acids. Germline V gives CDR1 ENHRY, CDR2 SYGVKD. The CDR3 reads CAVANLGLGVSPLHF. In nucleotides, the CDR3 is TGTGCAGTAGCTAACCTCGGACTGGGAGTGTCACCCCTCCACTTT.

This clonotype was counted ten times or more. The V and J genes are TRBV10-2 and TRBJ2-2; weak D call: TRBD2 (6 bases). Trimming took 1 base from V and 3 from J, leaving 6 bases between them. CDR1 WSHSY and CDR2 SAAADI come from the germline V gene. This CDR3 comprises 14 residues. In DNA, the CDR3 is TGCGCCAGCAGTGAGTTAGCGGACACCGGGGAGCTGTTTTTT. Residues: CASSELADTGELFF.

This chain links TRBV18 with TRBJ2-1; D is unresolved. Trimming left V 0 bases short and J 4 bases short, with 13 bases between. The CDR3 consists of 16 residues. Per germline, CDR1 KGHSH and CDR2 LQKENI. As DNA, the CDR3 is TGTGCCAGCTCACCACCGGTGGCTAGGGCGTACAATGAGCAGTTCTTC. As protein: CASSPPVARAYNEQFF. Using reference TRBV18 and TRBJ2-1 for the parts outside the CDR3, the full variable domain is NAGVMQNPRHLVRRRGQEARLRCSPMKGHSHVYWYRQLPEEGLKFMVYLQKENIIDESGMPKERFSAEFPKEGPSILRIQQVVRGDSAAYFCASSPPVARAYNEQFFGPGTRLTVL.

Regarding this clonotype: One junction end disagrees with the germline gene, perhaps due to a read error. In DNA, the CDR3 is TGCGCCAGCAGCTTGGGTGACGGAGGGGACATTCGGCACTTC. Residues: CASSLGDGGDIRHF. This rearrangement joins TRBV5-1 to TRBJ2-4; D could derive from TRBD1 or TRBD2 (6 bases each). The length of the CDR3 is 14 residues. From germline, CDR1 is SGHRS and CDR2 YFSETQ.

About this clonotype: One junction end disagrees with the germline gene, perhaps due to a read error. The V gene is TRBV4-1, the J gene TRBJ2-1; D not resolved. The germline CDR1 and CDR2 sequences are MGHRA and YSYEKL. This CDR3 comprises 11 residues. The CDR3 region is CASRTICEQLF. The CDR3 bases are TGCGCCAGCAGGACCATATGTGAGCAACTCTTC.

By frequency in the sample, this clonotype is medium-sized (0.01 to 0.1%). The CDR3 loop reads CSVEGVRTGEQFF. CDR3 nucleotides: TGCAGCGTTGAGGGGGTTAGGACAGGTGAGCAGTTCTTC. The V and J genes are TRBV29-1 and TRBJ2-1; 7 bases align to TRBD1. The ends lost 3 bases at V and 9 bases at J; junction bases unmatched: 8. This CDR3 is built from 13 residues. The germline gives CDR1 SQVTM, CDR2 ANQGSEA.

The sample holds a few counts of this clonotype. The chain carries TRBV5-1 and TRBJ2-1; D may match TRBD1 or TRBD2 (5 bases each). Germline CDR1 is SGHRS and CDR2 is YFSETQ. CDR3 size: 15 residues. The V end was cut by 4 bases, the J end by 9 bases, with 20 bases between. CDR3: CASSQGGTALSEQFF. The CDR3, as DNA: TGCGCCAGCAGCCAGGGTGGGACGGCGTTGAGTGAGCAGTTCTTC.

Turning to this clonotype: One end of the junction fails to match germline, which may point to a read error. V and J are TRBV11-2 and TRBJ1-4; perhaps TRBD1 as D (5 bases). This CDR3 is built from 14 residues. Germline values: CDR1 SGHAT, CDR2 FQNNGV. The CDR3 region is CVSSLAGINEKLFF. The CDR3 DNA reads TGTGTCAGCAGCTTGGCAGGGATTAATGAAAAACTGTTTTTC.

For this clonotype: A much larger clone lies one base from this, so it may be a read error. Given the absence of the conserved phenylalanine or tryptophan at the CDR3 end, a read error is likely. This chain links TRBV14 with TRBJ2-3; D possibly corresponds to TRBD2 (6 bases). Germline V gene lookup returns CDR1 SGHDN and CDR2 FVKESK. This CDR3 contains 18 residues. Trimming pared 1 base from V and 0 bases from J, leaving 17 bases between. The CDR3 is CASSQVGGRTNSTDTQYY. The CDR3 DNA reads as TGTGCCAGCAGCCAAGTCGGAGGGCGGACTAATAGCACAGATACGCAGTATTAT.

About this clonotype: It may be a read error: a sequence one base away is much more abundant. The chain uses TRBV28 and TRBJ1-5; D remains unclear. The germline V and J ends were trimmed by 5 bases and 7 bases, with 18 bases remaining between them. The CDR3 covers 15 residues. Germline V gene lookup returns CDR1 MDHEN and CDR2 SYDVKM. In DNA, the CDR3 is TGTGCCAGCAGTGGGCCCAGTGCCTGGGTACAGCCCCAGCATTTT. It specifies CASSGPSAWVQPQHF.

Remarks on this clonotype: Since no conserved phenylalanine or tryptophan closes the CDR3, a read error is the likely cause. The chain has TRBV11-2 and TRBJ2-2; TRBD2 agrees at 8 bases. The CDR3 extends over 15 amino acids. Germline lookup yields CDR1 SGHAT and CDR2 FQNNGV. CDR3 sequence reads: CVSSLESGGSGELFS. The CDR3 nucleotides are TGTGTCAGCAGTCTAGAAAGCGGGGGTTCCGGGGAGCTGTTTTCC.

In this sample, this clonotype turned up a few times. The chain is built from TRBV20-1 and TRBJ2-1; no definite D call. Germline-derived CDR1 and CDR2 are DFQATT and SNEGSKA (reference sequence). V was pared by 6 bases and J by 0 bases, with 12 bases between. The CDR3 sequence is 14 residues long. CDR3 in DNA: TGCAGTGCCCCCAGTACCTTCTCCTACAATGAGCAGTTCTTC. Translating it yields CSAPSTFSYNEQFF.

This clonotype was recorded only once. Mismatch with germline at one junction end may stem from a read error. The chain has TRBV6-5 and TRBJ2-7; no clear D gene. In germline, CDR1 is MNHEY, CDR2 SVGAGI. The CDR3 loop spans 13 amino acids. The CDR3 sequence is CASSYERIFEQYF. The CDR3 bases are TGTGCCAGCAGTTACGAGAGAATTTTCGAGCAATACTTC.

This rearrangement joins TRBV20-1 to TRBJ2-7; tentative D call: TRBD2 (6 bases). Trimming removed 3 bases from V and 3 bases from J, with 12 bases in between. The germline V gene has CDR1 DFQATT and CDR2 SNEGSKA (reference sequence). CDR3 length: 13 residues. CDR3 nucleotide sequence: TGCAGTGCTAGCGGGAGTGTCGTCTACGAGCAGTACTTC. Amino acid sequence: CSASGSVVYEQYF.

With respect to this clonotype: Since no conserved phenylalanine or tryptophan closes the CDR3, a read error is the likely cause. The gene calls are TRBV6-1 and TRBJ2-3, with 7 nucleotides matching TRBD2. CDR1 is MNHNS, CDR2 SASEGT, per germline. The CDR3 length is 20 residues. CDR3 sequence reads: CASSEIPWESGKPSTDTQYS. The DNA of the CDR3 is TGTGCCAGCAGTGAAATTCCGTGGGAGAGCGGGAAACCAAGCACGGATACGCAGTATTCT.

V is TRBV28 and J is TRBJ2-1; TRBD2 aligns across 9 bases. Per the germline V gene, CDR1 is MDHEN and CDR2 is SYDVKM. V lost 7 bases to trimming and J lost 5 bases; unmatched junction nucleotides: 6. This CDR3 is 14 amino acids long. CDR3 in amino acids: CASTWTSANNEQFF. The DNA of the CDR3 is TGTGCCAGCACCTGGACTAGCGCCAACAATGAGCAGTTCTTC.

To note about this clonotype: At one end, the junction sequence differs from germline, possibly due to a read error. V gene TRBV29-1 combines with J gene TRBJ2-5; D is uncertain. The CDR3 consists of 12 residues. Germline-derived CDR1 and CDR2 are SQVTM and ANQGSEA. CDR3 sequence reads: CSVVIWEKTLYF. In nucleotides, the CDR3 is TGCAGCGTTGTGATCTGGGAAAAGACCCTGTACTTC.

This chain connects TRBV5-1 to TRBJ1-6; TRBD1 might be the D (6 bases). The CDR3 runs 14 residues. With 4 bases removed from V and 14 bases from J, the gap between germline ends came to 19 bases. CDR1 and CDR2 (germline): SGHRS, YFSETQ. The CDR3 DNA reads TGCGCCAGCAGCCCTGGACAGTGCAGAGAGTCCCTCCACTTT. This sequence encodes CASSPGQCRESLHF.

As for this clonotype: The junction departs from the called germline gene at one end, perhaps through a read error. The chain has TRBV7-8 and TRBJ2-7; either TRBD1 or TRBD2 may supply D (5 bases each). Per the germline V gene, CDR1 is SGHVS and CDR2 is FQNEAQ. The CDR3 loop spans 13 amino acids. CDR3 region: CVSSLAGRDEHYF. CDR3 nucleotide sequence: TGTGTCAGCAGCTTAGCAGGAAGGGACGAGCACTACTTC.

The chain has TRBV7-9 and TRBJ2-4; a weak D match, TRBD2 (5 bases). The CDR3 length is 14 residues. V lost 8 bases to trimming and J lost 2 bases, with 13 bases between them. Germline CDR1 SEHNR, CDR2 FQNEAQ (reference sequence). The CDR3 sequence: CASGLTGTKNIQYF. The DNA of the CDR3 is TGTGCCAGCGGCCTGACCGGGACCAAAAACATTCAGTACTTC.

This clonotype was seen more than once but under ten times. Just one base apart from a much larger clone, this may be a read error. The rearrangement links TRBV20-1 to TRBJ1-2; the D gene is possibly TRBD1 (5 bases). Trimming pared 6 bases from V and 7 bases from J, leaving 15 bases between. The CDR3 spans 12 residues. Germline CDR1 and CDR2: DFQATT and SNEGSKA (reference sequence). CDR3 bases: TGCAGTGCCCTGGGAAGGGGCAGTGGCTACACCTTC. Amino acid sequence: CSALGRGSGYTF.

As concerns this clonotype: Without the conserved terminal phenylalanine or tryptophan, this CDR3 likely stems from a read error. The CDR3 here is CATLTHGKETQYS. CDR3 sequence (DNA): TGTGCCACCTTGACTCACGGAAAAGAGACCCAGTACTCC. The V gene is TRBV10-3, the J gene TRBJ2-5; D is uncertain. The germline V gene has CDR1 ENHRY and CDR2 SYGVKD. With 10 bases removed from V and 3 bases from J, the gap between germline ends came to 15 bases. The length of the CDR3 is 13 residues.

As concerns this clonotype: This may stem from a read error, because a much larger clone lies one nucleotide away. The chain has TRBV5-1 and TRBJ2-7; D is uncertain. There are 13 residues in the CDR3. Germline loops: CDR1 SGHRS, CDR2 YFSETQ. The CDR3 region has the DNA TGCGCCATCAGCCTTGGTACCTCCTACGAGCAGTACTTC. Its protein product is CAISLGTSYEQYF.

With respect to this clonotype: The conserved phenylalanine or tryptophan normally closing the CDR3 is absent here, so this likely arose from a read error. This chain connects TRBV6-6 to TRBJ2-7; a weak D match, TRBD1 (6 bases). This CDR3 contains 14 residues. Germline V gives CDR1 MNHNY, CDR2 SVGAGI (reference sequence). CDR3 protein: CACSSRDMTYEQYL. The DNA of the CDR3 is TGTGCCTGCAGCTCCCGGGACATGACCTACGAGCAGTACCTC.

Only one count was recorded for this clonotype. A much larger clonotype is one base distant, so this may be a read error. The rearrangement uses TRBV20-1 and TRBJ1-2; D remains ambiguous. Looked up from germline, CDR1 is DFQATT and CDR2 is SNEGSKA (reference sequence). The V end was cut by 3 bases, the J end by 3 bases, with 11 bases between. This CDR3 spans 13 amino acids. CDR3 protein: CSASLSTDYGYTF. The DNA of the CDR3 is TGCAGTGCTAGTCTATCGACTGACTATGGCTACACCTTC.

Worth noting for this clonotype: The CDR3 carries no conserved terminal phenylalanine or tryptophan, so it likely arises from a read error. No DNA is shown, since the ends of the CDR3 on it are uncertain; the CDR3 is the one TCRdb lists. The chain recombines TRBV11-2 with TRBJ1-6; the table's D call of TRBD1 was not tested on the DNA. The CDR3 is made up of 14 amino acids, end residues included. CDR1 is SGHAT, CDR2 FQNNGV, per germline. The CDR3 is CDSSLDRGNSPLQL.

This clonotype is classed as medium-sized. This rearrangement joins TRBV11-3 to TRBJ2-1, with 10 bases lining up with TRBD2. V trimming: 2 bases; J trimming: 5 bases; junction bases outside the gene matches: 3. Germline assignment: CDR1 SGHNT and CDR2 YENEEA. The CDR3 totals 15 residues. CDR3 sequence (DNA): TGTGCCAGCAGCTTATTCAGCGGGAGGGACAATGAGCAGTTCTTC. Translated, it gives CASSLFSGRDNEQFF.

This chain connects TRBV4-1 to TRBJ2-7; 10 bases map to TRBD2. The ends lost 3 bases at V and 6 bases at J; junction bases unmatched: 11. Germline assignment: CDR1 MGHRA and CDR2 YSYEKL. The CDR3 spans 16 residues. CDR3 nucleotide sequence: TGCGCCAGCAGCCATCAAGGACTAGCGGTCCCCTGCGAGCAGTACTTC. Amino acid sequence: CASSHQGLAVPCEQYF.

With respect to this clonotype: A clone one base away is much larger, so this may be a read error. The V call is TRBV2, the J call TRBJ2-2; possible D gene TRBD1, 5 bases. The V and J ends lost 4 bases and 7 bases respectively, with 16 bases between them. The CDR3 covers 15 residues. The germline gives CDR1 SNHLY, CDR2 FYNNEI. The CDR3: CASSVWTRENGELFF. The CDR3 DNA sequence: TGTGCCAGCAGTGTGTGGACAAGGGAAAACGGGGAGCTGTTTTTT.